The next 2 T cell receptor beta chains were all read from a single sample in a study of control samples from healthy donors and cancer patients. Assay used: immunoSEQ multiplex PCR; TCRdb lists only in-frame clones, some missing. This sample has about 96,000 clones, with approximately 95% found just once. Material: blood. All receptors derive from a man aged 18 to 29 in good health.

The chain has TRBV6-5 and TRBJ2-2, with D possibly matching TRBD1 (5 bases). Germline assignment: CDR1 MNHEY and CDR2 SVGAGI. V lost 4 bases to trimming and J lost 3 bases, with 12 bases between them. The CDR3 covers 15 residues. The CDR3 protein is CASSSGRVDTGELFF. CDR3 in DNA: TGTGCCAGCAGTTCGGGCAGGGTAGACACCGGGGAGCTGTTTTTT.

This clone was seen more than once but under ten times. This chain uses TRBV28 with TRBJ2-7; 7 positions match TRBD1. V dropped 4 bases and J dropped 4; count of bases not matched to a gene: 7. This CDR3 is 14 amino acids long. The germline gives CDR1 MDHEN, CDR2 SYDVKM. CDR3 residues: CASSSGTAPYEQYF. CDR3 nucleotides: TGTGCCAGCAGTTCCGGGACAGCACCTTACGAGCAGTACTTC.